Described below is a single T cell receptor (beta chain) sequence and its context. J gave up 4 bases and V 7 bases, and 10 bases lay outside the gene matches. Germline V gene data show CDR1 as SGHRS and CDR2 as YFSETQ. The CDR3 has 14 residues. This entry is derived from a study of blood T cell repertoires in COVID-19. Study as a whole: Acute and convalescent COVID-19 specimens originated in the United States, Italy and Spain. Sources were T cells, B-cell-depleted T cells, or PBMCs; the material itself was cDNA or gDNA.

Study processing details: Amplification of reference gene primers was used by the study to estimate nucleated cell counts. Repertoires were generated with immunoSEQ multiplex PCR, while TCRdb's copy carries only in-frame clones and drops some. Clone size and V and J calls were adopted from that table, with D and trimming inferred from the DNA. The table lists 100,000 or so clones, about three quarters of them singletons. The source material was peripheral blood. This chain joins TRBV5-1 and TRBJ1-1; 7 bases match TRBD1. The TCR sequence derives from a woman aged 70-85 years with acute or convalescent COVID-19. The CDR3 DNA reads TGCGCCAGCGGCCGTACAGGGGATGGCACTGAAGCTTTCTTT. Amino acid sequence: CASGRTGDGTEAFF.